Shown below are 14 T cell receptor beta chains from a single sample sequenced in a study of T-cell reconstitution after alpha-beta-depleted transplantation in children (dated by TCRdb to the mid-2010s). The sample's treatment or condition, from its label and the paper: allogeneic hematopoietic cell transplantation with graft depleted of TCRalphabeta T cells and CD19 B cells. Library prep was done by PCR. Sequencing instrument: Illumina HiSeq 2500. To normalize quantification of the TCRbeta repertoire, the TCR libraries were built with molecular barcoding that relied on unique molecular identifiers. The public reads were reprocessed in TCRdb via fastp at Q25 and MiXCR, keeping in-frame beta chains. Records with the same CDR3 protein are collapsed into one entry carrying the most frequent genes and DNA. The sample data list more than 200,000 distinct CDR3 sequences, and 25% of these were observed just once. The ten largest clones represent roughly 2.5% of the sample.

The sample consisted of PBMCs, taken before TCRalphabeta/CD19-depleted stem cell transplant. These receptors originate from a girl aged 2 to 9 with Fanconi anemia, due to receive a stem cell transplant.

This clonotype was recorded at least ten times. The chain carries TRBV6-1 and TRBJ2-4; TRBD1 matches at 7 bases. The CDR3 contains 14 residues. CDR1 is MNHNS and CDR2 is SASEGT in the germline V gene. Trimming cost V 6 bases and J 9 bases; bases outside gene matches: 11. The CDR3 spells CASSSTNRGSIQYF. DNA for the CDR3: TGTGCCAGCAGCTCAACGAACAGGGGAAGCATTCAGTACTTC.

Worth noting for this clonotype: A much larger clone differs from this one at a single base, so this may be a read error. This rearrangement joins TRBV12-3 or TRBV12-4 to TRBJ2-5; no clear D. Trimming took off 9 bases at V and 1 base at J, with 15 bases between the two ends. The CDR3 runs to 14 residues. In DNA, the CDR3 is TGTGCCAGTTCCCCCGGGTCTGCCCAAGAGACCCAGTACTTC. This gives the protein CASSPGSAQETQYF.

The chain carries TRBV15 and TRBJ2-7, with D possibly matching TRBD1 (6 bases). This CDR3 contains 15 residues. Per the germline V gene, CDR1 is LNHNV and CDR2 is YYDKDF (reference sequence). V lost 4 bases and J lost 3, with 16 bases in between. This CDR3 is CATSIDSRGSYEQYF. In DNA, the CDR3 is TGTGCCACCAGCATAGATTCGAGGGGGAGCTACGAGCAGTACTTC.

This clonotype was detected only a few times. This chain links TRBV20-1 with TRBJ2-7, with 13 positions matching TRBD2. There are 15 residues in the CDR3. V lost 5 bases to trimming and J lost 4 bases; unmatched junction nucleotides: 8. Germline lookup yields CDR1 DFQATT and CDR2 SNEGSKA (reference sequence). The CDR3 loop is CSAAPTSGRAYEQYF. The CDR3 DNA reads as TGCAGTGCTGCCCCTACTAGCGGGAGGGCTTACGAGCAGTACTTC.

Many counts were recorded for this clonotype. The rearrangement links TRBV27 to TRBJ2-7; D is tentatively TRBD1 or TRBD2 (5 bases each). V was clipped by 0 bases and J by 5 bases, with 17 bases between them. CDR3 length: 16 residues. The germline CDR1 and CDR2 sequences are MNHEY and SMNVEV (reference sequence). This CDR3 is CASSLSSGQGVDEQYF. CDR3 DNA: TGTGCCAGCAGTTTATCTTCCGGGCAGGGAGTGGACGAGCAGTACTTC.

The chain combines TRBV28 with TRBJ1-1; TRBD1 aligns across 7 bases. J lost 0 bases, V lost 6 bases, and 10 bases had no gene match. CDR3 length: 16 amino acids. Germline lookup yields CDR1 MDHEN and CDR2 SYDVKM. The CDR3 region is CASSPQGEGVNTEAFF. In DNA, the CDR3 is TGTGCCAGCAGCCCTCAGGGGGAGGGGGTGAACACTGAAGCTTTCTTT.

For this clonotype: A clone one base away is much larger, so this may be a read error. The chain combines TRBV7-3 with TRBJ1-2; TRBD1 agrees at 8 bases. The CDR3 loop spans 13 amino acids. In germline, CDR1 is SGHTA, CDR2 FQGTGA. The CDR3 DNA reads TGTGCCACCAGCTCCGGACAGGGCAGAGGCTACACCTTC. This gives the protein CATSSGQGRGYTF.

In this sample, this clonotype turned up many times. This chain links TRBV27 with TRBJ2-5; 11 positions agree with TRBD1. CDR3 size: 14 residues. V was clipped by 3 bases and J by 4 bases; unmatched bases: 1. Germline CDR1 reads MNHEY; CDR2 reads SMNVEV (reference sequence). The DNA for the CDR3 is TGTGCCAGCAGTTTGGGACAGGGGGTAGAGACCCAGTACTTC. As protein: CASSLGQGVETQYF.

This clonotype appeared a few times. This sequence joins TRBV28 and TRBJ2-5, with D possibly being TRBD1 or TRBD2 (5 bases each). The CDR3 is made up of 13 amino acids. Looked up from germline, CDR1 is MDHEN and CDR2 is SYDVKM. V dropped 6 bases and J dropped 6 bases, with 14 bases sitting between them. The CDR3 reads CASSQVGEKTQYF. CDR3 sequence (DNA): TGTGCCAGCAGCCAGGTGGGGGAAAAGACCCAGTACTTC.

In this sample, this clonotype turned up many times. The V gene is TRBV28, the J gene TRBJ2-1; possibly TRBD1 for D (6 bases). In germline, CDR1 is MDHEN, CDR2 SYDVKM. This CDR3 is built from 15 residues. Trimming removed 3 bases at V and 3 bases at J, with 12 bases between. The CDR3 is CASSFQKGVYNEQFF. For the CDR3, the DNA is TGTGCCAGCAGTTTCCAGAAGGGGGTCTACAATGAGCAGTTCTTC.

This sequence joins TRBV20-1 and TRBJ2-1; 11 bases align to TRBD2. Trimming removed 0 bases from V and 6 bases from J; junction bases left unmatched: 7. This CDR3 contains 16 residues. CDR1 is DFQATT, CDR2 SNEGSKA, per germline (reference sequence). CDR3 residues: CSARDQLAGVANEQFF. The CDR3 nucleotides read TGCAGTGCTAGAGACCAACTAGCGGGAGTAGCCAATGAGCAGTTCTTC.

This clonotype was counted a few times. J is TRBJ1-2 and V is TRBV7-2; D is possibly TRBD1 (5 bases). Germline CDR1 SGHTA, CDR2 FQGNSA. Trimming stripped 3 bases from V and 0 bases from J, with 11 bases between. The CDR3 has 15 amino acids. DNA for the CDR3: TGTGCCAGCAGCTTCCGGGACGGAGCTAACTATGGCTACACCTTC. This encodes CASSFRDGANYGYTF.

This clonotype occurred many times. The rearrangement uses TRBV20-1 and TRBJ2-3, with 16 bases identical to TRBD2. This CDR3 is built from 16 residues. J was trimmed by 5 bases and V by 3 bases; bases with no gene match: 5. Germline values: CDR1 DFQATT, CDR2 SNEGSKA (reference sequence). As DNA, the CDR3 is TGCAGTGCTAGGGGACTAGCGGGGGGGCGTGGAGATACGCAGTATTTT. This sequence encodes CSARGLAGGRGDTQYF.

The table lists this clonotype with many counts. The chain combines TRBV29-1 with TRBJ2-4; D gene uncertain. This CDR3 is 14 amino acids long. CDR1 is SQVTM, CDR2 ANQGSEA, per germline. The CDR3 here is CTLDSLLAKNIQYF. In DNA, the CDR3 is TGCACCCTTGATTCTCTACTAGCCAAAAACATTCAGTACTTC.